The 29 T cell receptor beta chains in this list originate from one sample, sequenced in a study of PD-L1 blockade in urothelial cancer. The assay was immunoSEQ multiplex PCR, and TCRdb's table has in-frame clones only and misses some. The sample has more than 40,000 clones, 83% seen once; the top ten hold approximately 15%. As for time point: peripheral blood 6 weeks after treatment start. The starting material was PBMCs, obtained around atezolizumab (anti-PD-L1) treatment. All receptors derive from a man aged 60 to 75 with urothelial cancer.

The rearrangement joins TRBV18 to TRBJ1-4, with D perhaps TRBD1 (6 bases). There are 15 residues in the CDR3. CDR1 and CDR2 (germline): KGHSH, LQKENI. With 4 bases removed from V and 3 bases from J, the gap between germline ends came to 12 bases. The CDR3 sequence: CASSLRQDSNEKLFF. CDR3 in DNA: TGTGCCAGCTCACTCCGACAGGACTCTAATGAAAAACTGTTTTTT.

The rearrangement joins TRBV6-8 to TRBJ2-3; TRBD2 aligns across 9 bases. V was clipped by 2 bases and J by 3 bases; unmatched bases: 9. CDR3 length equals 17 residues. The germline V gene has CDR1 MNHGY and CDR2 SAAAGT. CDR3 loop: CASSYRRSGGLTDTQYF. CDR3 DNA: TGTGCCAGCAGTTACAGGAGAAGCGGGGGGTTAACAGATACGCAGTATTTT.

This rearrangement joins TRBV7-6 to TRBJ1-5; tentative D call: TRBD1 (5 bases). The CDR3 sequence is 13 residues long. CDR1 is SGHVS and CDR2 is FNYEAQ in the germline V gene. Trimming pared 3 bases from V and 5 bases from J, leaving 8 bases between. The CDR3 protein is CASSLDIYQPQHF. CDR3 bases: TGTGCCAGCAGCTTGGACATCTATCAGCCCCAGCATTTT.

This clone was recorded only once. V gene TRBV13 combines with J gene TRBJ2-7, with a possible D match to TRBD2 (7 bases). The CDR3 spans 16 residues. Germline values: CDR1 PRHDT, CDR2 FYEKMQ (reference sequence). The V end lost 4 bases, the J end lost 2 bases, and 18 bases lay between the germline ends. In DNA, the CDR3 is TGTGCCAGCAGCTCCCCACTGGCGGGGGCTCCCTACGAGCAGTACTTC. It specifies CASSSPLAGAPYEQYF.

V is TRBV18 and J is TRBJ2-5; 11 bases fit TRBD1. This CDR3 is 16 amino acids long. The trim removed 6 bases at V and 1 base at J, leaving 7 bases unmatched. The germline CDR1 and CDR2 sequences are KGHSH and LQKENI. The CDR3 is CASSSGTGGTQETQYF. CDR3 nucleotide sequence: TGTGCCAGCTCGTCTGGGACAGGGGGGACCCAAGAGACCCAGTACTTC.

The chain joins TRBV5-1 to TRBJ1-2; D remains ambiguous. Germline values: CDR1 SGHRS, CDR2 YFSETQ. Trimming left V 3 bases short and J 0 bases short, with 15 bases between. This CDR3 spans 16 amino acids. The CDR3 here is CASSSDLEGTNYGYTF. The CDR3 DNA sequence: TGCGCCAGCAGCTCGGACTTGGAAGGCACTAACTATGGCTACACCTTC.

The chain employs TRBV5-6 and TRBJ1-1; the match to TRBD1 covers 8 bases. Germline-derived CDR1 and CDR2 are SGHDT and YYEEEE. V lost 0 bases to trimming and J lost 4 bases; unmatched junction nucleotides: 11. This CDR3 has 17 amino acids. The CDR3 DNA is TGTGCCAGCAGCTTGGCGGTATCAGGGGGCGGCGGCACTGAAGCTTTCTTT. Translation: CASSLAVSGGGGTEAFF.

This sequence joins TRBV5-5 and TRBJ2-7; the D is unclear. Germline values: CDR1 SGHKS, CDR2 YYEKEE (reference sequence). Between the trimmed V and J ends, which lost 0 bases and 1 base, there was a span of 8 bases. There are 14 residues in the CDR3. For the CDR3, the DNA is TGTGCCAGCAGCTTGGTGGGCAGGTCCTACGAGCAGTACTTC. Translating it yields CASSLVGRSYEQYF.

This chain uses TRBV9 with TRBJ2-3; 9 bases match TRBD1. The CDR3 totals 17 residues. The V gene end was trimmed by 0 bases and the J gene end by 0 bases; junction bases not matched to a gene: 5. The germline V gene encodes CDR1 SGDLS and CDR2 YYNGEE. CDR3 DNA sequence: TGTGCCAGCAGCGTAGGGCTGGGACAGGGTAGCACAGATACGCAGTATTTT. Its protein is CASSVGLGQGSTDTQYF.

The rearrangement links TRBV19 to TRBJ2-1; maybe TRBD1 (5 bases). CDR1 and CDR2 from the germline V gene are LNHDA and SQIVND (reference sequence). V lost 4 bases, J lost 10 bases, and 14 bases lay in between. The CDR3 sequence is 13 residues long. The CDR3: CASSKGFSGEQFF. Here the CDR3 DNA reads TGTGCCAGTAGTAAGGGTTTCTCAGGGGAGCAGTTCTTC.

Only one count was recorded for this clone. This chain joins TRBV19 and TRBJ1-1; TRBD1 matches 9 bases. V lost 4 bases to trimming and J lost 6 bases; unmatched junction nucleotides: 3. The CDR3 loop spans 13 amino acids. Germline assignment: CDR1 LNHDA and CDR2 SQIVND (reference sequence). CDR3 in amino acids: CASSTDRGAEAFF. The CDR3 coding sequence is TGTGCCAGTAGTACGGACAGGGGTGCTGAAGCTTTCTTT.

The chain uses TRBV2 and TRBJ2-2; TRBD2 aligns across 15 bases. The CDR3 runs to 17 residues. After removal of 6 bases from V and 4 bases from J, the junction contained 6 bases not matched to a gene. Germline V gene data show CDR1 as SNHLY and CDR2 as FYNNEI. CDR3 DNA: TGTGCCAGCAGAGGGACTAGCGGGGGGTTTGGCACCGGGGAGCTGTTTTTT. The encoded protein is CASRGTSGGFGTGELFF. The entire variable domain, with the rest obtained from reference TRBV2 and TRBJ2-2, is as follows: EPEVTQTPSHQVTQMGQEVILRCVPISNHLYFYWYRQILGQKVEFLVSFYNNEISEKSEIFDDQFSVERPDGSNFTLKIRSTKLEDSAMYFCASRGTSGGFGTGELFFGEGSRLTVL.

This sequence joins TRBV5-6 and TRBJ1-5; D is undetermined. This CDR3 contains 15 residues. Germline CDR1 is SGHDT and CDR2 is YYEEEE. The V end was cut by 2 bases, the J end by 2 bases, with 11 bases between. This chain's CDR3 is CASSFGRYGNQPQHF. Here the CDR3 DNA reads TGTGCCAGCAGCTTCGGTCGGTATGGCAATCAGCCCCAGCATTTT.

This clone was picked up one time. J is TRBJ2-1 and V is TRBV30, with 9 bases that match TRBD2. Germline assignment: CDR1 GTSNPN and CDR2 SVGIG (reference sequence). This CDR3 is built from 16 residues. V shed 2 bases, J shed 5 bases, and the junction held 10 bases outside the gene matches. Here the CDR3 reads CAWSSGGGGINNEQFF. The DNA for the CDR3 is TGTGCCTGGAGTTCGGGCGGGGGGGGAATCAACAATGAGCAGTTCTTC.

This clone was seen only once. The chain couples TRBV19 to TRBJ1-2, with a tentative D call TRBD1 (6 bases). The CDR3 extends over 15 amino acids. Deletions cut 2 bases from V and 4 bases from J, with 14 bases between. CDR1 is LNHDA and CDR2 is SQIVND in the germline V gene (reference sequence). The CDR3 DNA reads TGTGCCAGTAGTATACCCGGACAGAGGATCTATGGCTACACCTTC. Its protein is CASSIPGQRIYGYTF.

The V call is TRBV29-1, the J call TRBJ1-6, with TRBD1 identical over 10 bases. V shed 6 bases and J 8 bases; nucleotides not matched to a gene: 1. Germline V gene data show CDR1 as SQVTM and CDR2 as ANQGSEA. The CDR3 has 12 residues. In DNA, the CDR3 is TGCAGCGTCGGGACAGGGGATTCACCCCTCCACTTT. Amino acid sequence: CSVGTGDSPLHF.

The chain combines TRBV5-1 with TRBJ2-5; 7 nucleotides line up with TRBD1. The CDR3 loop spans 15 amino acids. Germline CDR1 reads SGHRS; CDR2 reads YFSETQ. Unmatched junction bases numbered 10, after V lost 4 bases and J lost 4 bases. This CDR3 reads CASSAGYRGPETQYF. Here the CDR3 DNA reads TGCGCCAGCAGCGCCGGGTACAGGGGACCAGAGACCCAGTACTTC.

The V and J genes are TRBV28 and TRBJ2-7, with a possible D match to TRBD2 (6 bases). Germline values: CDR1 MDHEN, CDR2 SYDVKM. Trimming shortened V by 6 bases and J by 5 bases, and 14 bases separated the two germline ends. The length of the CDR3 is 13 residues. The CDR3 nucleotides read TGTGCCAGCAGACGTACTGGGGGGAACGAGCAGTACTTC. Translation: CASRRTGGNEQYF.

This clone was seen only once. The rearrangement links TRBV2 to TRBJ1-2, with D uncertain. This CDR3 comprises 15 residues. With 2 bases removed from V and 3 bases from J, the gap between germline ends came to 13 bases. Germline V gene data show CDR1 as SNHLY and CDR2 as FYNNEI. The CDR3 sequence is CASSETQPTYYGYTF. In nucleotides, the CDR3 is TGTGCCAGCAGTGAAACACAGCCAACCTACTATGGCTACACCTTC. Full variable domain (outside the CDR3, taken from reference TRBV2 and TRBJ1-2): EPEVTQTPSHQVTQMGQEVILRCVPISNHLYFYWYRQILGQKVEFLVSFYNNEISEKSEIFDDQFSVERPDGSNFTLKIRSTKLEDSAMYFCASSETQPTYYGYTFGSGTRLTVV.

The rearrangement joins TRBV6-5 to TRBJ1-1; D may be TRBD1 (5 bases). The CDR3 runs to 13 residues. Trimming took off 5 bases at V and 2 bases at J, with 9 bases between the two ends. Germline V lookup: CDR1 MNHEY, CDR2 SVGAGI. The chain's CDR3 is CASSRGTNTEAFF. Written as DNA, the CDR3 is TGTGCCAGCAGTCGGGGGACCAACACTGAAGCTTTCTTT.

CDR3 in DNA: TGTGCCACCAGCAGAGATTCGGGACGGGGGTCGAGCTACACCTTC. It specifies CATSRDSGRGSSYTF. This chain joins TRBV15 and TRBJ1-2; D may be TRBD1 (5 bases). Trimming left V 0 bases short and J 9 bases short, with 17 bases between. Germline-derived CDR1 and CDR2 are LNHNV and YYDKDF (reference sequence). This CDR3 comprises 15 residues.

The chain joins TRBV6-5 to TRBJ1-6; TRBD1 might be the D (5 bases). The CDR3 length is 15 residues. Germline V gives CDR1 MNHEY, CDR2 SVGAGI. V dropped 0 bases and J dropped 8 bases, with 11 bases sitting between them. The CDR3 DNA sequence: TGTGCCAGCAGTTACTCGTGGGAGGGGTATTCACCCCTCCACTTT. It is translated as CASSYSWEGYSPLHF.

The chain combines TRBV5-6 with TRBJ2-5; TRBD2 might be the D (5 bases). Trimming left V 0 bases short and J 4 bases short, with 13 bases between. From germline, CDR1 is SGHDT and CDR2 YYEEEE. This CDR3 spans 15 amino acids. The DNA of the CDR3 is TGTGCCAGCAGCTTGGCCCCGGGGTCGGGAGAGACCCAGTACTTC. The encoded protein is CASSLAPGSGETQYF.

The chain uses TRBV28 and TRBJ2-4; D gene ambiguous. Trimming took off 6 bases at V and 3 bases at J, with 18 bases between the two ends. Germline-derived CDR1 and CDR2 are MDHEN and SYDVKM. The CDR3 contains 16 residues. The CDR3 DNA follows: TGTGCCAGCAGGAGTGCGGCGGTAATTGGCAAAAACATTCAGTACTTC. This translates into CASRSAAVIGKNIQYF.

The chain employs TRBV6-1 and TRBJ2-7; TRBD2 is a possible D gene (5 bases). V was pared by 3 bases and J by 0 bases, with 9 bases between. The CDR3 is 14 residues long. Germline lookup yields CDR1 MNHNS and CDR2 SASEGT. The CDR3 loop is CASSERGSSYEQYF. In nucleotides, the CDR3 is TGTGCCAGCAGTGAGCGAGGGAGCTCCTACGAGCAGTACTTC.

The chain employs TRBV2 and TRBJ1-4, with D possibly matching TRBD1 (5 bases). Germline V gene data show CDR1 as SNHLY and CDR2 as FYNNEI. CDR3 length equals 14 residues. Trimming removed 4 bases at V and 5 bases at J, with 11 bases between. The CDR3 DNA is TGTGCCAGCAGTGGAAGTAGGGGAAATGAAAAACTGTTTTTT. Protein: CASSGSRGNEKLFF.

This clone was detected only once. The genes are TRBV4-1 and TRBJ1-1; 9 bases are shared with TRBD1. The V gene end was trimmed by 3 bases and the J gene end by 3 bases; junction bases not matched to a gene: 5. Germline V gives CDR1 MGHRA, CDR2 YSYEKL. This CDR3 contains 15 residues. DNA of the CDR3: TGCGCCAGCAGCCACCGACAGGGGGGGGACACTGAAGCTTTCTTT. Translated, it gives CASSHRQGGDTEAFF.

This chain links TRBV27 with TRBJ1-1; possibly TRBD1 for D (5 bases). Looked up from germline, CDR1 is MNHEY and CDR2 is SMNVEV (reference sequence). The CDR3 length is 15 residues. Deletions cut 2 bases from V and 1 base from J, with 11 bases between. As DNA, the CDR3 is TGTGCCAGCAGTTTAAGGCAGGGATGGAACACTGAAGCTTTCTTT. Amino acids: CASSLRQGWNTEAFF.

The chain links TRBV6-6 to TRBJ1-3; unclear D gene. This CDR3 spans 15 amino acids. V was clipped by 7 bases and J by 0 bases, with 13 bases between them. The germline CDR1 and CDR2 sequences are MNHNY and SVGAGI (reference sequence). The CDR3 reads CASTEGSNSGNTIYF. The CDR3 bases are TGTGCCAGCACGGAGGGCTCGAACTCTGGAAACACCATATATTTT.